This paragraph covers one TCR beta chain sequence. Authors' analysis steps: Reference gene primer amplification in the assay estimated nucleated cell counts. Profiled with immunoSEQ multiplex PCR; TCRdb holds only in-frame clones, not every one. V, J and clone size are those of that table, while D and trimming were read from the DNA. The sample includes about 430,000 clones, 70% to 90% of them seen just once. CDR3 size: 15 residues. Trimming cost V 0 bases and J 4 bases, with 12 bases left between them. Germline V CDR1 and CDR2: LGHDT, YNNKEL (reference sequence). This sample was taken from a study of blood T cell repertoires in COVID-19. For the study at large: Both acute and convalescent COVID-19 samples were obtained from the United States, Italy and Spain. PBMCs, B-cell-depleted T cells, or T cells were the source of the cDNA or gDNA that made up the material.

Recruited during active infection, patients (from Seattle) were subsequently followed longitudinally. V usage is TRBV3-1 (or the pseudogene TRBV3-2) and J usage is TRBJ2-5; D gene unclear. The sequencing sample was made of peripheral blood. This TCR derives from a man aged 18-30 years with COVID-19, enrolled during active disease. The DNA of the CDR3 is TGTGCCAGCAGCCAAGAACCAGCAGCGCGAGAGACCCAGTACTTC. Translated, it gives CASSQEPAARETQYF.